This passage covers 29 T cell receptor beta chains from one sample sequenced in a study of glioma-infiltrating T cells. Amplification of TCR alpha and beta CDR3 regions from RNA used iRepertoire nested multiplex PCR. TCRdb reprocessed the multiplex PCR reads with MiXCR, giving one entry per CDR3 protein. The sample yields roughly 100,000 distinct CDR3 sequences, 35% to 50% seen once. The specimen was glioma tissue, nonneoplastic brain tissue, or PBMCs (not recorded which). The receptors were gathered from a human donor with low-grade glioma or glioblastoma, undergoing nonglioma brain surgery, or in good health (not recorded which).

This clonotype was observed at least ten times. The chain recombines TRBV27 with TRBJ2-5; no clear D gene. V was cut by 2 bases and J by 4 bases, with 14 bases left in between. CDR1 and CDR2 from the germline V gene are MNHEY and SMNVEV (reference sequence). CDR3 length equals 15 residues. As DNA, the CDR3 is TGTGCCAGCAGTTTACAGCTAGGTGTAAGAGAGACCCAGTACTTC. Its protein product is CASSLQLGVRETQYF.

The rearrangement links TRBV28 to TRBJ2-1; TRBD1 agrees at 7 bases. The CDR3 spans 15 residues. The J segment lost 12 bases and the V segment lost 4 bases, leaving 15 bases of the junction unmatched. CDR1 and CDR2 from the germline V gene are MDHEN and SYDVKM. The CDR3 nucleotides read TGTGCCAGCAGTTCCGACAGGGTTGGGGCAGATACGCAGTTCTTC. Translating it yields CASSSDRVGADTQFF. Using reference TRBV28 and TRBJ2-1 for the parts outside the CDR3, the full variable domain is DVKVTQSSRYLVKRTGEKVFLECVQDMDHENMFWYRQDPGLGLRLIYFSYDVKMKEKGDIPEGYSVSREKKERFSLILESASTNQTSMYLCASSSDRVGADTQFFGPGTRLTVL.

The table lists this clonotype with many counts. The CDR3 DNA reads TGTGCCAGCAGCTTTGGGCTAGCGACAGATACGCAGTATTTT. Translating gives CASSFGLATDTQYF. The V gene is TRBV7-2, the J gene TRBJ2-3; a weak D match, TRBD2 (6 bases). V was shortened by 3 bases and J by 3 bases, with 10 bases between the two germline ends. There are 14 residues in the CDR3. The V gene's germline CDR1 is SGHTA and CDR2 FQGNSA.

In its sample, this clonotype was seen many times. The chain carries TRBV6-2 or TRBV6-3 and TRBJ2-1, with a tentative D call TRBD2 (5 bases). Trimming left V 6 bases short and J 8 bases short, with 17 bases between. Germline V CDR1 and CDR2: MNHEY, SVGEGT. The CDR3 spans 14 residues. Written as DNA, the CDR3 is TGTGCCAGCAGACCAGCGGCTTCTGTGTATGAGCAGTTCTTC. Amino acids: CASRPAASVYEQFF.

This clonotype was recorded many times. The chain carries TRBV12-3 or TRBV12-4 and TRBJ2-7, with D unresolved. The CDR3 covers 15 residues. Trimming took off 2 bases at V and 1 base at J, with 12 bases between the two ends. The CDR3 is CASSLSTATSYEQYF. In DNA form, the CDR3 reads TGTGCCAGCAGTTTATCAACCGCTACTTCCTACGAGCAGTACTTC.

This clonotype was found many times. The chain uses TRBV2 and TRBJ2-3; the match to TRBD1 covers 11 bases. CDR1 and CDR2 (germline): SNHLY, FYNNEI. The CDR3 length is 14 residues. The ends lost 8 bases at V and 3 bases at J; junction bases unmatched: 4. CDR3: CASARDRGTDTQYF. In nucleotides, the CDR3 is TGTGCCAGCGCCCGGGACAGGGGGACAGATACGCAGTATTTT.

This clonotype has ten or more counts. The J gene is TRBJ2-1, the V gene TRBV19, with 13 bases fitting TRBD2. The V segment lost 4 bases and the J segment 6 bases; nucleotides outside the gene matches: 3. CDR3 length equals 15 residues. Germline values: CDR1 LNHDA, CDR2 SQIVND (reference sequence). CDR3 in amino acids: CASSTRTSGSNEQFF. CDR3 sequence (DNA): TGTGCCAGTAGTACCAGGACTAGCGGGAGCAATGAGCAGTTCTTC.

This clonotype appeared many times. A much larger clonotype is one base distant, so this may be a read error. The chain uses TRBV20-1 and TRBJ2-7; the match to TRBD2 covers 9 bases. The CDR3 length is 12 residues. CDR1 and CDR2 (germline): DFQATT, SNEGSKA (reference sequence). CDR3 in amino acids: CSALAGAYERYF. As DNA, the CDR3 is TGCAGTGCGTTAGCGGGAGCCTACGAGCGGTACTTC.

Concerning this clonotype itself: A read error is possible here, since a much larger clone lies one base away. This rearrangement joins TRBV9 to TRBJ1-2, with D tentatively TRBD1 (5 bases). This CDR3 is built from 12 residues. Germline V gene lookup returns CDR1 SGDLS and CDR2 YYNGEE. The CDR3 protein is CASTGGIYGYAF. Written as DNA, the CDR3 is TGTGCCAGCACCGGGGGGATCTATGGCTACGCCTTC.

This clonotype has a count of ten or more. This sequence joins TRBV2 and TRBJ1-5; D is perhaps TRBD1 (6 bases). CDR1 and CDR2 from the germline V gene are SNHLY and FYNNEI. V was trimmed by 4 bases and J by 5 bases, leaving 9 bases between them. The CDR3 sequence is 13 residues long. The CDR3, as DNA: TGTGCCAGCAGTGGATACAGGGATCAGCCCCAGCATTTT. The encoded protein is CASSGYRDQPQHF.

This clonotype was recorded many times. The chain recombines TRBV29-1 with TRBJ2-7, with TRBD1 matching over 10 bases. Germline lookup yields CDR1 SQVTM and CDR2 ANQGSEA. V gave up 7 bases and J gave up 0 bases; unmatched junction bases: 15. There are 17 residues in the CDR3. The chain's CDR3 is CSALGTGDKMSSYEQYF. The CDR3 DNA is TGCAGCGCACTAGGGACAGGGGACAAAATGAGCTCCTACGAGCAGTACTTC.

This clonotype was found many times. The rearrangement links TRBV11-3 to TRBJ2-1; a weak D match, TRBD2 (5 bases). The CDR3 contains 15 residues. V lost 5 bases and J lost 4, with 15 bases in between. CDR1 and CDR2 (germline): SGHNT, YENEEA. The CDR3 region has the DNA TGTGCCAGCAGCCCCAGCGGAATTTCTTACAATGAGCAGTTCTTC. Translating gives CASSPSGISYNEQFF.

This clonotype came up a few times. This chain links TRBV27 with TRBJ2-7; D might be TRBD1 (6 bases). Trimming removed 5 bases from V and 2 bases from J, with 19 bases in between. The CDR3 is 16 amino acids. The V gene's germline CDR1 is MNHEY and CDR2 SMNVEV (reference sequence). The CDR3 DNA sequence: TGTGCCAGCAGTAACAATGGACCGACAGGTGCCTACGAGCAGTACTTC. This sequence encodes CASSNNGPTGAYEQYF.

As concerns this clonotype: A clone one base away is much larger, so this may be a read error. The J gene is TRBJ1-1, the V gene TRBV2; D may be TRBD1 (5 bases). The CDR3 is made up of 15 amino acids. Per the germline V gene, CDR1 is SNHLY and CDR2 is FYNNEI. V lost 6 bases and J 3 bases, leaving 17 bases between the germline ends. The CDR3 is CASSEGSRGYTEAFF. The CDR3 region has the DNA TGTGCCAGCAGCGAGGGATCTCGGGGGTACACTGAAGCTTTCTTT.

Concerning this clonotype itself: The CDR3 does not close with the conserved phenylalanine or tryptophan, likely indicating a read error. The chain is built from TRBV20-1 and TRBJ1-2; weak D call: TRBD1 (5 bases). Germline-derived CDR1 and CDR2 are DFQATT and SNEGSKA (reference sequence). The length of the CDR3 is 12 residues. CDR3 sequence: CSASEDTYGYTS. In nucleotides, the CDR3 is TGCAGCGCCTCAGAGGACACCTATGGCTACACCTCC.

This clonotype was recorded many times. The V and J genes are TRBV7-3 and TRBJ2-6, with no clear D. Germline assignment: CDR1 SGHTA and CDR2 FQGTGA. The CDR3 covers 18 residues. V was pared by 5 bases and J by 0 bases, with 17 bases between. Written as DNA, the CDR3 is TGTGCCAGCAGCGACCCTCTCGACGGAGTCTCTGGGGCCAACGTCCTGACTTTC. Protein sequence: CASSDPLDGVSGANVLTF.

This clonotype was detected many times. The J gene is TRBJ1-5, the V gene TRBV28; no reliable D call. This CDR3 contains 12 residues. The V end lost 7 bases, the J end lost 4 bases, and 8 bases lay between the germline ends. Germline assignment: CDR1 MDHEN and CDR2 SYDVKM. DNA of the CDR3: TGTGCCAGCACTGGCAGAAATCAGCCCCAGCATTTT. The encoded protein is CASTGRNQPQHF.

This clonotype showed up many times. A much larger clone lies one base from this, so it may be a read error. The rearrangement uses TRBV6-2 or TRBV6-3 and TRBJ2-7; D possibly matches TRBD1 or TRBD2 (5 bases each). CDR3 length: 12 amino acids. The germline gives CDR1 MNHEY, CDR2 SVGEGT. The CDR3 here is CASRQTDYKQYF. Here the CDR3 DNA reads TGTGCCAGCAGACAGACAGACTACAAGCAGTACTTC.

This clonotype was observed at least ten times. Germline is not matched at one junction end, which may reflect a read error. The genes are TRBV2 and TRBJ1-5; D gene ambiguous. CDR3 length equals 14 residues. Germline CDR1 and CDR2: SNHLY and FYNNEI. CDR3 sequence reads: CASSEATYNRPQHF. The CDR3 nucleotides are TGTGCCAGCAGTGAAGCTACCTACAATCGGCCCCAGCATTTT.

Only a few counts were recorded for this clonotype. A single base separates this from a much larger clone, so it may be a read error. V is TRBV3-1 and J is TRBJ2-7, with 11 nucleotides matching TRBD2. The length of the CDR3 is 15 residues. V gave up 7 bases and J gave up 6 bases; unmatched junction bases: 11. Germline V CDR1 and CDR2: LGHDT, YNNKEL (reference sequence). For the CDR3, the DNA is TGTGCCAGCATCCTAGGGGTAGCGGGAGGGCGCGAGCAGTACTTC. Residues: CASILGVAGGREQYF.

This clonotype showed up many times. The chain carries TRBV2 and TRBJ2-5; 7 bases agree with TRBD2. CDR1 and CDR2 from the germline V gene are SNHLY and FYNNEI. There are 13 residues in the CDR3. V was clipped by 3 bases and J by 5 bases; unmatched bases: 3. CDR3 loop: CASSDVGGETQYF. CDR3 coding DNA: TGTGCCAGCAGTGACGTGGGGGGGGAGACCCAGTACTTC.

This clonotype was counted a single time. A much larger clone differs from this one at a single base, so this may be a read error. The chain joins TRBV29-1 to TRBJ1-2; D unclear. The length of the CDR3 is 13 residues. Germline CDR1 reads SQVTM; CDR2 reads ANQGSEA. V lost 3 bases and J 7 bases, leaving 15 bases between the germline ends. The CDR3 protein is CSVDTRQDLGYTF. Written as DNA, the CDR3 is TGCAGCGTTGATACGCGGCAAGACCTTGGCTACACCTTC.

Ten or more counts support this clonotype. This CDR3 reads CASSLEGFYNEQFF. Written as DNA, the CDR3 is TGTGCCAGCAGCTTAGAAGGGTTCTACAATGAGCAGTTCTTC. This rearrangement joins TRBV7-9 to TRBJ2-1; D unresolved. Germline values: CDR1 SEHNR, CDR2 FQNEAQ (reference sequence). This CDR3 comprises 14 residues. Trimming shortened V by 1 base and J by 3 bases, and 7 bases separated the two germline ends.

This clonotype was picked up a small number of times. The chain combines TRBV5-5 with TRBJ2-2, with TRBD1 as a possible D gene (6 bases). Germline CDR1 reads SGHKS; CDR2 reads YYEKEE (reference sequence). CDR3 length: 16 residues. V lost 0 bases to trimming and J lost 8 bases, with 17 bases between them. As DNA, the CDR3 is TGTGCCAGCAGCTTGGTTGTGACAGGACGGGGTGGGGAGCTGTTTTTT. It encodes CASSLVVTGRGGELFF.

This clonotype was seen only once. The genes are TRBV12-3 or TRBV12-4 and TRBJ2-5, with TRBD1 matching over 10 bases. The CDR3 extends over 16 amino acids. V shed 7 bases, J shed 5 bases, and the junction held 13 bases outside the gene matches. The CDR3 nucleotides are TGTGCCAGCATTTCGGGGACAGGGGTCTTGACGGAGACCCAGTACTTC. It codes for CASISGTGVLTETQYF.

This clonotype was seen at least ten times. V gene TRBV7-2 combines with J gene TRBJ2-1; 9 positions match TRBD2. This CDR3 region has 16 residues. Trimming took 4 bases from V and 4 from J; bases not matched to a gene: 8. In germline, CDR1 is SGHTA, CDR2 FQGNSA. The CDR3 sequence is CASSSRLADFYNEQFF. The DNA for the CDR3 is TGTGCCAGCAGCTCCCGACTAGCGGATTTTTACAATGAGCAGTTCTTC.

This clonotype was recorded many times. The rearrangement joins TRBV18 to TRBJ2-7; D is possibly TRBD1 (5 bases). The CDR3 runs to 18 residues. Germline V lookup: CDR1 KGHSH, CDR2 LQKENI. V dropped 3 bases and J dropped 2 bases, with 23 bases sitting between them. The CDR3 sequence: CASSPTRTPLRPTYEQYF. The DNA of the CDR3 is TGTGCCAGCTCACCGACTCGGACACCCTTACGGCCGACCTACGAGCAGTACTTC. The whole variable domain, filled in from reference TRBV18 and TRBJ2-7, reads NAGVMQNPRHLVRRRGQEARLRCSPMKGHSHVYWYRQLPEEGLKFMVYLQKENIIDESGMPKERFSAEFPKEGPSILRIQQVVRGDSAAYFCASSPTRTPLRPTYEQYFGPGTRLTVT.

Note on this clonotype: This may be a read error: a much more frequent sequence differs by one nucleotide. The V gene is TRBV14, the J gene TRBJ2-7, with 7 nucleotides matching TRBD2. This CDR3 has 15 residues. The germline gives CDR1 SGHDN, CDR2 FVKESK. CDR3 sequence: CASSQDQIGRNERYF. CDR3 DNA: TGTGCCAGCAGCCAAGACCAGATCGGGAGGAACGAGCGGTACTTC.

The sample holds many counts of this clonotype. J is TRBJ2-7 and V is TRBV7-9; D is possibly TRBD1 (6 bases). CDR1 is SEHNR and CDR2 is FQNEAQ in the germline V gene (reference sequence). The ends were cut back, 4 bases at V and 4 bases at J, with 11 bases in the middle. The CDR3 extends over 13 amino acids. The CDR3 here is CASSWGTPYEQYF. CDR3 nucleotide sequence: TGTGCCAGCAGCTGGGGGACACCATACGAGCAGTACTTC.